This passage covers 8 T cell receptor beta chains from one sample sequenced in a study of blood T cell repertoires in COVID-19 (TCRdb year 2020). The library was made by the immunoSEQ multiplex PCR assay. TCRdb took over this immuneACCESS table, retaining in-frame rearrangements with V and J assigned. Such tables are incomplete; in checked studies, under half of the missing clones stem from an unresolved V gene, and the remainder is unexplained. The sample has around 250,000 clones on record, 80% to 90% of them singletons. Around 1% of the sample is taken by the ten largest. Input material: PBMCs or T cells enriched from blood (not recorded which). These receptors were collected from a man aged 45 to 65 who had been exposed to COVID-19.

This clone was detected only once. V is TRBV5-1 and J is TRBJ2-7; 9 positions match TRBD1. The CDR3 length is 15 residues. Per the germline V gene, CDR1 is SGHRS and CDR2 is YFSETQ. J lost 6 bases, V lost 4 bases, and 11 bases had no gene match. The CDR3 nucleotides are TGCGCCAGCAGCCGGAGGTCGGGACAGGGAAGCGAGCAGTACTTC. Translation gives CASSRRSGQGSEQYF.

The gene calls are TRBV5-1 and TRBJ1-2; D may be TRBD1 (5 bases). Trimming left V 2 bases short and J 1 base short, with 12 bases between. This CDR3 is built from 15 residues. Germline V gives CDR1 SGHRS, CDR2 YFSETQ. CDR3 residues: CASSLRADSNYGYTF. The CDR3 region has the DNA TGCGCCAGCAGCTTACGGGCCGACAGTAACTATGGCTACACCTTC.

This clone was observed a few times. The V call is TRBV15, the J call TRBJ2-5, with a weak D call TRBD2 (6 bases). With 2 bases removed from V and 5 bases from J, the gap between germline ends came to 12 bases. CDR1 is LNHNV and CDR2 is YYDKDF in the germline V gene (reference sequence). The CDR3 has 14 residues. DNA for the CDR3: TGTGCCACCAGCAGACTTAGCGGACGGGAGACCCAGTACTTC. Translation gives CATSRLSGRETQYF.

The chain employs TRBV9 and TRBJ2-1, with D possibly TRBD1 on 6 matching bases. The V gene lost 0 bases and the J gene lost 6 bases, with 10 bases spanning the gap. The germline V gene has CDR1 SGDLS and CDR2 YYNGEE. This CDR3 is built from 14 residues. In nucleotides, the CDR3 is TGTGCCAGCAGCGTAGTCACAGGGCGCAATGAGCAGTTCTTC. Amino acid sequence: CASSVVTGRNEQFF.

The chain has TRBV5-6 and TRBJ2-7, with 8 bases that match TRBD2. CDR1 SGHDT and CDR2 YYEEEE come from the germline V gene. This CDR3 region has 14 residues. Trimming at V came to 3 bases and at J to 2 bases, leaving 4 bases not matched to a gene. Here the CDR3 reads CASSSGGLTYEQYV. Here the CDR3 DNA reads TGTGCCAGCAGCTCGGGAGGGCTAACCTACGAGCAGTACGTC.

This chain connects TRBV5-1 to TRBJ1-1; D unresolved. Germline V gene sequence: CDR1 SGHRS, CDR2 YFSETQ. Trimming shortened V by 6 bases and J by 1 base, and 10 bases separated the two germline ends. CDR3 length: 13 residues. This CDR3 is CASTADWNTEAFF. CDR3 coding DNA: TGCGCCAGCACCGCGGACTGGAACACTGAAGCTTTCTTT.

The chain recombines TRBV10-3 with TRBJ1-3; TRBD1 aligns across 8 bases. The V segment lost 10 bases and the J segment 8 bases; nucleotides outside the gene matches: 10. The germline V gene encodes CDR1 ENHRY and CDR2 SYGVKD. This CDR3 region has 13 residues. CDR3: CANGDRPWDTIYF. The CDR3, as DNA: TGTGCCAACGGGGACAGGCCTTGGGACACCATATATTTT.

The rearrangement joins TRBV19 to TRBJ2-7; 9 nucleotides match TRBD2. V lost 2 bases, J lost 3 bases, and 2 bases stayed unmatched. Germline assignment: CDR1 LNHDA and CDR2 SQIVND (reference sequence). The CDR3 spans 14 residues. The CDR3 sequence is CASSIRLAVYEQYF. The CDR3 DNA reads TGTGCCAGTAGTATAAGACTAGCGGTCTACGAGCAGTACTTC. The complete variable domain, with remaining parts taken from reference TRBV19 and TRBJ2-7, reads DGGITQSPKYLFRKEGQNVTLSCEQNLNHDAMYWYRQDPGQGLRLIYYSQIVNDFQKGDIAEGYSVSREKKESFPLTVTSAQKNPTAFYLCASSIRLAVYEQYFGPGTRLTVT.